This T cell receptor (beta chain) is drawn from a study of T cell repertoires in cytomegalovirus infection. Study in general: Both a matching HLA type and CMV infection were indicated by public TCR beta signatures.

Per the germline V gene, CDR1 is MNHEY and CDR2 is SVGEGT. The CDR3 runs to 15 residues. V was clipped by 0 bases and J by 4 bases, with 10 bases between them. This clonotype ranks as medium-sized. What it binds is not known. TCRdb recomputed calls from the reads with MiXCR, one row per CDR3 protein. The data contain roughly 180,000 distinct CDR3 sequences, about a sixth of them singletons. Study-wide results and limits: It was HLA-C-restricted CMV-specific TCR beta clonotypes that dominated the response ex vivo. Individuals carrying CMV plus the relevant HLA were identified by cumulative frequency of public TCR beta families.

This TCR derives from a human donor in good health (CMV status not recorded). Some clones in this sample may be carry-over from other donors' samples. The V and J genes are TRBV6-2 or TRBV6-3 and TRBJ1-3, with unresolved D. Sequenced sample: CD8+ T cells from PBMCs. This CDR3 reads CASSYSETSGNTIYF. The CDR3 region has the DNA TGTGCCAGCAGTTACTCGGAGACGAGCGGAAACACCATATATTTT.